These 6 T cell receptor beta chains originate from one sample sequenced in a study of T cell responses to AZD1222 COVID-19 vaccine (dated by TCRdb to 2020 to 2023). Reading the label with the study, this specimen's time point is: baseline before first vaccination. The library relied on the immunoSEQ multiplex PCR assay. Not all clones reach the TCRdb copy of this immuneACCESS table, which keeps in-frame sequences only. Checked studies attribute under half of the gap to unresolved V genes and leave the rest unexplained. The sample yields 120,000 or so clones; just under 90% were counted once. Jointly, the top ten make up about 4.8% of the sample. Sequencing used peripheral blood, obtained on day 0 of AZD1222 vaccination. The receptors come from an adult in good health.

This clone was observed once. The chain couples TRBV9 to TRBJ1-2; D is unresolved. Between the trimmed V and J ends, which lost 4 bases and 5 bases, there was a span of 6 bases. CDR1 SGDLS and CDR2 YYNGEE come from the germline V gene. The CDR3 sequence is 11 residues long. CDR3 in amino acids: CASSSRYGYTF. The CDR3 bases are TGTGCCAGCAGCTCTAGATATGGCTACACCTTC.

The V and J genes are TRBV5-8 and TRBJ2-3; unclear D gene. The CDR3 sequence is 16 residues long. The germline CDR1 and CDR2 sequences are SGHTS and YDEGEE. V lost 0 bases and J lost 2, with 13 bases in between. The CDR3 DNA reads TGTGCCAGCAGCTTGGACGTTGCCCCATCCACAGATACGCAGTATTTT. Amino acid sequence: CASSLDVAPSTDTQYF.

The chain links TRBV10-3 to TRBJ1-5; the D is unclear. The length of the CDR3 is 13 residues. Trimming stripped 10 bases from V and 0 bases from J, with 10 bases between. Germline CDR1 is ENHRY and CDR2 is SYGVKD. CDR3 bases: TGTGCCAACTCGGCAAATAGCAATCAGCCCCAGCATTTT. Protein sequence: CANSANSNQPQHF.

V usage is TRBV2 and J usage is TRBJ2-3; 10 bases agree with TRBD2. The CDR3 spans 18 residues. J gave up 5 bases and V 8 bases, and 19 bases lay outside the gene matches. Germline CDR1 SNHLY, CDR2 FYNNEI. The CDR3 DNA sequence: TGTGCCAGCCACCAGCAGCTAGCGGGAGTTCAGGAAGAAGATACGCAGTATTTT. This sequence encodes CASHQQLAGVQEEDTQYF.

The chain employs TRBV2 and TRBJ2-6; D is uncertain. The CDR3 covers 17 residues. The germline gives CDR1 SNHLY, CDR2 FYNNEI. V was trimmed by 3 bases and J by 2 bases, leaving 14 bases between them. For the CDR3, the DNA is TGTGCCAGCAGTGAGGCAGCCGTGTCTGCTGGGGCCAACGTCCTGACTTTC. Translating it yields CASSEAAVSAGANVLTF.

The rearrangement uses TRBV16 and TRBJ1-6; possible D gene TRBD1, 5 bases. Looked up from germline, CDR1 is KGHSY and CDR2 is FQNENV. This CDR3 comprises 12 residues. Trimming took 0 bases from V and 16 from J, leaving 10 bases between them. The CDR3 spells CASSQSGGELHF. For the CDR3, the DNA is TGTGCCAGCAGCCAATCCGGGGGAGAACTCCACTTT.